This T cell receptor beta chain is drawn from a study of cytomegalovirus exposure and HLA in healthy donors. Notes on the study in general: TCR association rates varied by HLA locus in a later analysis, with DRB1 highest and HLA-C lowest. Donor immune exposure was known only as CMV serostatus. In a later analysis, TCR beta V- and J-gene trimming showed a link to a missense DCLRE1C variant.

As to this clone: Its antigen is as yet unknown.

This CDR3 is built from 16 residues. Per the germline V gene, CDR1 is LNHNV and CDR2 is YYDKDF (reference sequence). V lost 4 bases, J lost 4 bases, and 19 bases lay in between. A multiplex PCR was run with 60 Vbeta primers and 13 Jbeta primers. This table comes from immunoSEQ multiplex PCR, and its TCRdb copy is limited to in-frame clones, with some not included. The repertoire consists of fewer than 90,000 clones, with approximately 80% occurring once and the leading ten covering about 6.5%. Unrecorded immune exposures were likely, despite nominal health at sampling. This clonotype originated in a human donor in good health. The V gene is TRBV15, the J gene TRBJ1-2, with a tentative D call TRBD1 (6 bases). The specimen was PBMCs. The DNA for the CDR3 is TGTGCCACCAGCACAAGCATGGACAGCCCAGGCTATGGCTACACCTTC. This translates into CATSTSMDSPGYGYTF.